This entry lists 14 T cell receptor beta chains sequenced from one sample in a study of blood T cells in healthy people across ages. Primers used in a second PCR of about 7 to 11 cycles were a sample-barcoded 5' primer and a J-beta primer mix. TCRdb reanalysed the 5' RACE reads using MiXCR and keeps one entry per CDR3 protein. The profile shows fewer than 2,000,000 distinct CDR3 sequences, about 39% of them singletons. The specimen sequenced was blood. These receptors originate from a human donor in good health.

The chain couples TRBV20-1 to TRBJ2-3; the match to TRBD2 covers 15 bases. CDR1 is DFQATT and CDR2 is SNEGSKA in the germline V gene (reference sequence). CDR3 length equals 16 residues. CDR3 loop: CSASGTSGGHTDTQYF. The CDR3 coding sequence is TGCAGCGCTTCAGGGACTAGCGGGGGGCACACAGATACGCAGTATTTT.

This clonotype has just a few counts. This chain links TRBV5-1 with TRBJ1-4; TRBD1 agrees at 9 bases. The CDR3 is 14 amino acids. The germline CDR1 and CDR2 sequences are SGHRS and YFSETQ. After removal of 5 bases from V and 8 bases from J, the junction contained 7 bases not matched to a gene. The CDR3 DNA reads as TGCGCCAGCAGGCTGACCGACAGGGGGGAAAAACTGTTTTTT. Amino acids: CASRLTDRGEKLFF.

The V and J genes are TRBV24-1 and TRBJ2-3, with D hard to call. Germline V lookup: CDR1 KGHDR, CDR2 SFDVKD. V shed 3 bases and J shed 2 bases, with 14 bases lying between them. The CDR3 consists of 16 residues. The CDR3 DNA sequence: TGTGCCACCAGTGATGCGGACGCTAGATCCACAGATACGCAGTATTTT. This translates into CATSDADARSTDTQYF.

There are a few counts of this clonotype. The chain couples TRBV7-7 to TRBJ1-4, with 7 bases matching TRBD1. The junction had 10 bases not matched to a gene; V was cut back by 4 bases and J by 11 bases. Looked up from germline, CDR1 is SSHAT and CDR2 is FNYEAQ (reference sequence). The CDR3 length is 14 residues. CDR3 amino acids: CASSSSLNRGKLFF. The CDR3 DNA is TGTGCCAGCAGCTCAAGTCTTAACAGGGGTAAACTGTTTTTT.

This clonotype was seen a few times. The V call is TRBV20-1, the J call TRBJ2-7, with D possibly being TRBD1 (5 bases). Germline V CDR1 and CDR2: DFQATT, SNEGSKA (reference sequence). CDR3 length equals 14 residues. Trimming cost V 0 bases and J 2 bases, with 11 bases left between them. This chain's CDR3 is CSARDQTGTYEQYF. Here the CDR3 DNA reads TGCAGTGCTAGAGATCAAACAGGAACCTACGAGCAGTACTTC.

The CDR3 protein is CATSRDREGLDEKLFF. The CDR3 bases are TGTGCCACCAGCAGAGATCGGGAGGGACTTGATGAAAAACTGTTTTTT. The chain joins TRBV15 to TRBJ1-4, with TRBD1 as a possible D gene (5 bases). Trimming took 0 bases from V and 6 from J, leaving 14 bases between them. This CDR3 has 16 residues. CDR1 LNHNV and CDR2 YYDKDF come from the germline V gene (reference sequence).

J is TRBJ1-2 and V is TRBV12-3 or TRBV12-4; D is unresolved. The CDR3 totals 13 residues. V lost 7 bases and J 6 bases, leaving 15 bases between the germline ends. In nucleotides, the CDR3 is TGTGCCAGCAAGATTTTGGGGTGGCATGGCTACACCTTC. Its translation is CASKILGWHGYTF.

In its sample, this clonotype was seen a few times. The chain is built from TRBV4-2 and TRBJ2-3; D gene unclear. Trimming removed 2 bases at V and 1 base at J, with 10 bases between. The CDR3 extends over 15 amino acids. CDR1 is LGHNA, CDR2 YNFKEQ, per germline. The CDR3 DNA follows: TGTGCCAGCAGCCAATCTCGCGATGGCACAGATACGCAGTATTTT. It yields the protein CASSQSRDGTDTQYF.

This clonotype showed up just a few times. The J gene is TRBJ2-3, the V gene TRBV6-5; D is unclear. Germline lookup yields CDR1 MNHEY and CDR2 SVGAGI. The CDR3 has 15 residues. V lost 6 bases to trimming and J lost 1 base, with 14 bases between them. CDR3 DNA sequence: TGTGCCAGCAGCCAACCCTTGGGCCGCACAGATACGCAGTATTTT. Residues: CASSQPLGRTDTQYF.

The chain has TRBV3-1 and TRBJ2-5, with 10 bases matching TRBD2. The J call may be wrong; the DNA end is better matched by TRBJ2-7. Germline V gene sequence: CDR1 LGHDT, CDR2 YNNKEL (reference sequence). The CDR3 runs to 17 residues. The CDR3 here is CASSQDLPSGGAYEQYF. The CDR3 DNA follows: TGTGCCAGCAGCCAAGATCTCCCTAGCGGGGGAGCTTACGAGCAGTACTTC.

Worth noting for this clonotype: The CDR3 does not close with the conserved phenylalanine or tryptophan, likely indicating a read error. The chain has TRBV12-3 or TRBV12-4 and TRBJ1-2, with 10 nucleotides matching TRBD1. J was trimmed by 1 base and V by 5 bases; bases with no gene match: 4. The CDR3 contains 15 residues. In DNA, the CDR3 is TGTGCCAGCAGTGCGAGGGACAGGGGTAACTATGGCTACACCTTA. It translates to CASSARDRGNYGYTL.

This sequence joins TRBV29-1 and TRBJ1-1; 10 nucleotides line up with TRBD1. The CDR3 extends over 16 amino acids. The V gene end was trimmed by 5 bases and the J gene end by 2 bases; junction bases not matched to a gene: 11. Germline assignment: CDR1 SQVTM and CDR2 ANQGSEA. CDR3 protein: CSVCRDRGNGNTEAFF. Here the CDR3 DNA reads TGCAGCGTTTGCCGGGACAGGGGCAACGGCAACACTGAAGCTTTCTTT.

V gene TRBV6-2 or TRBV6-3 combines with J gene TRBJ2-3; 9 nucleotides agree with TRBD2. This CDR3 is 15 amino acids long. Germline loops: CDR1 MNHEY, CDR2 SVGEGT. Unmatched junction bases numbered 7, after V lost 6 bases and J lost 3 bases. The CDR3 loop reads CASRPERGVTDTQYF. CDR3 nucleotide sequence: TGTGCCAGCAGACCTGAGCGGGGGGTAACAGATACGCAGTATTTT.

This clonotype was seen a few times. The chain recombines TRBV10-3 with TRBJ1-5, with TRBD1 as a possible D gene (5 bases). This CDR3 is built from 13 residues. CDR1 and CDR2 (germline): ENHRY, SYGVKD. The V and J ends lost 8 bases and 4 bases respectively, with 12 bases between them. The DNA for the CDR3 is TGTGCCATCGGTTCAGGGCCGAATCAGCCCCAGCATTTT. This gives the protein CAIGSGPNQPQHF.